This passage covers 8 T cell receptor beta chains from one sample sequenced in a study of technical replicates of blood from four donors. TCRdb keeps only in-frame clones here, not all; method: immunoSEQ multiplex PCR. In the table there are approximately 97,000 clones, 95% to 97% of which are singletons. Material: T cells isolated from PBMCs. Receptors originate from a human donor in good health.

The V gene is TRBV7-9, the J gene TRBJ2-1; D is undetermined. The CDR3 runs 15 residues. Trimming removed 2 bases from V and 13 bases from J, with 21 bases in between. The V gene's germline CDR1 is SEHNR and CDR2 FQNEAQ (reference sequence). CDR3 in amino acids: CASSLPRSGVLSQFF. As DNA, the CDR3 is TGTGCCAGCAGCTTACCAAGGTCCGGAGTGTTGTCACAGTTCTTC.

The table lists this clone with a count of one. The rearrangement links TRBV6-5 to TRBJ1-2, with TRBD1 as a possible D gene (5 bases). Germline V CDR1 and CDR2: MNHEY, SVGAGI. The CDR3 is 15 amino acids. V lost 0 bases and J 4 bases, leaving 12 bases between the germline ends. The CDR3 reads CASSYSRGGSYGYTF. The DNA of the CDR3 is TGTGCCAGCAGTTACTCTAGGGGAGGAAGCTATGGCTACACCTTC.

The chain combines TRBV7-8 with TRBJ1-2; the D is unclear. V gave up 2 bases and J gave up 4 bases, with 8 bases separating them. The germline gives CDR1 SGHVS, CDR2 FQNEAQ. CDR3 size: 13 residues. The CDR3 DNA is TGTGCCAGCAGCTTAAACAGCCTCTATGGCTACACCTTC. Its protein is CASSLNSLYGYTF. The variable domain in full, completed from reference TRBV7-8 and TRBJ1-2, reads GAGVSQSPRYKVAKRGQDVALRCDPISGHVSLFWYQQALGQGPEFLTYFQNEAQLDKSGLPSDRFFAERPEGSVSTLKIQRTQQEDSAVYLCASSLNSLYGYTFGSGTRLTVV.

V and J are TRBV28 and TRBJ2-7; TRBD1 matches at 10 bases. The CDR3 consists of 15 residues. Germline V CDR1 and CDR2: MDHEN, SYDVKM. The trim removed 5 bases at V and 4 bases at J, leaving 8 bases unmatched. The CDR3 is CASSVRDRGKYEQYF. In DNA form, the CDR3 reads TGTGCCAGCAGTGTTCGGGACAGGGGCAAGTACGAGCAGTACTTC.

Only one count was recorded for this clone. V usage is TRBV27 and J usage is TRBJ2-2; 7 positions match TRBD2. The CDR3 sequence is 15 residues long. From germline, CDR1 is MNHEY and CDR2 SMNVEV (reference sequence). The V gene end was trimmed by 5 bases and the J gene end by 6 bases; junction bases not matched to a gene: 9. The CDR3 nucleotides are TGTGCCAGCAGTGAGGGCGGGAGAAGGTCCGGGGAGCTGTTTTTT. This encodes CASSEGGRRSGELFF.

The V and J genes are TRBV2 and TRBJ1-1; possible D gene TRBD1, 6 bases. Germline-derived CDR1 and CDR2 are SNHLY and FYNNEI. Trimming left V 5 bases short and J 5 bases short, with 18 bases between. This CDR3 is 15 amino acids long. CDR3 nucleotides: TGTGCCAGCAGTCCCCGGGTCAGAAGGGGGACTGAAGCTTTCTTT. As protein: CASSPRVRRGTEAFF.

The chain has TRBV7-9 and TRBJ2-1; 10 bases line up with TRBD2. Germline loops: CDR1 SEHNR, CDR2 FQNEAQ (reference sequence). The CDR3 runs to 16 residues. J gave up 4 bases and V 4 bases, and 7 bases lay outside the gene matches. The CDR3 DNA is TGTGCCAGCAGCTCCGGTCTAGCGGGAGTTTACAATGAGCAGTTCTTC. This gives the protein CASSSGLAGVYNEQFF.

For the CDR3, the DNA is TGCGCCAGCAGTGCACAGGCCTTCTCCTACGAGCAGTACTTC. Its protein product is CASSAQAFSYEQYF. This sequence joins TRBV10-2 and TRBJ2-7, with D possibly being TRBD1 (5 bases). CDR1 WSHSY and CDR2 SAAADI come from the germline V gene. The CDR3 sequence is 14 residues long. Trimming pared 4 bases from V and 0 bases from J, leaving 10 bases between.